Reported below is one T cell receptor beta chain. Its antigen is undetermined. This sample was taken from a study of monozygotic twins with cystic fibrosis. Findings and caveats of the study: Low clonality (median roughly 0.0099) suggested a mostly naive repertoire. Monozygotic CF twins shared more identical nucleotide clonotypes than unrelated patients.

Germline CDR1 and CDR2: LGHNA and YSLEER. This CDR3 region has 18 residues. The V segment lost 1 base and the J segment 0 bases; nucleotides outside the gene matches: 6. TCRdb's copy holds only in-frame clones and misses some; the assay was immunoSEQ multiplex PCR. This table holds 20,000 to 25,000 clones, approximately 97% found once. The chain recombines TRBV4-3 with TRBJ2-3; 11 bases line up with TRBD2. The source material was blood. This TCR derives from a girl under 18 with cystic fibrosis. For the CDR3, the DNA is TGCGCCAGCAGCCAAGGACTAGCGGGGTTAACTAGCACAGATACGCAGTATTTT. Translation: CASSQGLAGLTSTDTQYF.